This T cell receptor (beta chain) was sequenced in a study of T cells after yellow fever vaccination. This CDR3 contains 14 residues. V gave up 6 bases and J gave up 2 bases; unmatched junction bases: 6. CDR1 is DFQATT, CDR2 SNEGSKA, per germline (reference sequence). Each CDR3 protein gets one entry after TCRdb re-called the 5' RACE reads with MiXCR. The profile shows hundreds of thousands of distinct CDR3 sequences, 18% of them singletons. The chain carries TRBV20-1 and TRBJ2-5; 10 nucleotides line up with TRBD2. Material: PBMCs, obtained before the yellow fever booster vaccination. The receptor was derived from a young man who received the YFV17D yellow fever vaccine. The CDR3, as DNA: TGCAGTGCCGCGTCGGGACTAGCGCAAGAGACCCAGTACTTC. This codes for CSAASGLAQETQYF.